The sequence of this TCR beta chain was determined in a study of vaccination and CD4 T cells after COVID-19. An Oncomine TCR Beta short-read assay was used to sequence the DNA from cultured CD4+ T cells. TCRdb reanalysed the PCR reads using MiXCR and keeps one entry per CDR3 protein. This table has over 5,000 distinct CDR3 sequences, 25% to 30% appearing once. Between the trimmed V and J ends, which lost 7 bases and 5 bases, there was a span of 11 bases. CDR3 length equals 12 residues. Germline V gives CDR1 SGHVS, CDR2 FQNEAQ. Judged by abundance, this clonotype is medium-sized. The antigen is unknown. Treatment noted: roughly ten-day PBMC culture with coronavirus spike peptide pools or control peptides (ViraFEST assay). It was before the COVID-19 pandemic (2011-2018) that the unexposed donor's CD4+ T cells were collected.

Sequenced sample: CD4+ T cells from blood, cultured in vitro. This TCR came from a human donor in good health. The chain joins TRBV7-8 to TRBJ2-5, with D uncertain. CDR3 region: CASKVLGETQYF. CDR3 coding DNA: TGTGCCAGCAAAGTGCTGGGGGAGACCCAGTACTTC.